These T cell receptor beta chains were read from a single sample in a study of CD8+CD57+ T cells in acquired aplastic anemia. MiXCR, applied by TCRdb to the reads, yields one record per CDR3 protein. The sample lists about 180,000 distinct CDR3 sequences; about 60% were seen once. The specimen was sorted CD4+, CD8+, or CD8+CD57+ T cells (not recorded which) from PBMCs. Receptors were obtained from a human donor with aplastic anemia. The CDR3 runs from the conserved cysteine through the conserved F or W. D genes are given only for firm matches. Where a row states a size, it is once, few, many or the class of an expanded clone; other rows omit it.

>TRBJ1-1|TRBV7-2|-|15|-
TGTGCCAGCAGCTTAGAGGCCAGGGGAAACACTGAAGCTTTCTTT
CASSLEARGNTEAFF
>TRBJ1-6|TRBV10-1|-|14|-
TGCGCCAGCAGTGCGTACAGCATGAATTCACCCCTCCACTTT
CASSAYSMNSPLHF
>TRBJ1-2|TRBV7-9|few|14|-
TGTGCCAGCAGCTCTACCGGGACGGTGGCGGGCTACACCTTC
CASSSTGTVAGYTF
>TRBJ2-7|TRBV6-1|-|16|-
TGTGCCAGCAAGCCTTGGTCGGTGACAGCCTCCTACGAGCAGTACTTC
CASKPWSVTASYEQYF
>TRBJ1-2|TRBV20-1|few|13|TRBD1
TGCAGTGCTAATGGACAGGGGGCGAGTGGCTACACCTTC
CSANGQGASGYTF
>TRBJ1-1|TRBV6-5|few|16|-
TGTGCCAGCAGTTACTCGAAGGGCGGTGTGAACACTGAAGCTTTCTTT
CASSYSKGGVNTEAFF
>TRBJ1-1|TRBV5-1|-|16|TRBD1
TGCGCCAGCAGACGTGACAGGGGATCGGCGAACACTGAAGCCTTCTTT
CASRRDRGSANTEAFF
>TRBJ2-2|TRBV27|-|15|TRBD1
TGTGCCAGCAGCCCCTCGGGAGACAGGGGTGGGGAGCTGTTTTTT
CASSPSGDRGGELFF
>TRBJ2-3|TRBV7-2|-|15|TRBD2
TGTGCCAGCAGCTTAAAGCTCTCGGGAGGAGATACGCAGTATTTT
CASSLKLSGGDTQYF
>TRBJ2-1|TRBV2|-|14|-
TGTGCCAGTGACCCCGGGGTTGACGACAATGAGCAGTTCTTC
CASDPGVDDNEQFF
>TRBJ2-3|TRBV12-5|many|13|-
TGTGCTAGTGGTTTGGTACTAGGAGATACGCAGTATTTT
CASGLVLGDTQYF
>TRBJ2-3|TRBV11-2|-|14|-
TGTGCCAGCAGCTTAGAAACACAGTCAGATACGCAGTATTTT
CASSLETQSDTQYF
>TRBJ2-7|TRBV7-8|-|16|-
TGTGCCAGCAGCTTAACCGAGGGGCGGTTACCCTACGAGCAGTACTTC
CASSLTEGRLPYEQYF
>TRBJ2-1|TRBV10-1|-|14|-
TGCGCCAGCCGCGCGTATTTGGCCTACAATGAGCAGTTCTTC
CASRAYLAYNEQFF
>TRBJ1-1|TRBV7-2|-|18|TRBD1
TGTGCCAGCAGCTTAGGTGGGACAGGGCGAACGGGTAACACTGAAGCTTTCTTT
CASSLGGTGRTGNTEAFF
>TRBJ2-7|TRBV2|many|13|-
TGTGCCAGCGGGGGGACCGAGGTCTACGAGCAGTACTTC
CASGGTEVYEQYF
>TRBJ1-6|TRBV25-1|-|12|-
TGTGCCAGCAGGACAGCCAATTCACCCCTCCACTTT
CASRTANSPLHF
>TRBJ2-1|TRBV11-3|-|13|-
TGTGCCAGCAGTGAAGCGATTCGCAATGAGCAGTTCTTC
CASSEAIRNEQFF
>TRBJ1-1|TRBV25-1|-|13|TRBD1
TGTGCCAGCAACGGGGACAGGGGGCCTGAAGCTTTCTTT
CASNGDRGPEAFF
>TRBJ2-7|TRBV27|-|13|-
TGTACCAGCAGTCTCCATAGTTCGGTTGAGCAGTACTTC
CTSSLHSSVEQYF
>TRBJ2-3|TRBV7-2|-|15|-
TGTGCCAGCAGCGCCACGCTGACTAGCACAGATACGCAGTATTTT
CASSATLTSTDTQYF
>TRBJ2-3|TRBV19|-|16|TRBD2
TGTGCCAGCCATGGGACTAGCGTAGCTAGCACAGATACGCAGTATTTT
CASHGTSVASTDTQYF
>TRBJ1-6|TRBV9|few|14|-
TGTGCCAGCAGCCAGACCGGGAATAATTCACCCCTCCACTTT
CASSQTGNNSPLHF
>TRBJ2-2|TRBV12-5|many|14|TRBD1
TGTGCTAGTGGTTACAGGGGGGACACCGGGGAGCTGTTTTTT
CASGYRGDTGELFF
>TRBJ2-6|TRBV12-3/TRBV12-4|once|16|-
TGTGCCAGTACCTACCTGGTGGCCGGGGGGGCCAACGTCCTGACTTTC
CASTYLVAGGANVLTF
>TRBJ1-1|TRBV9|-|14|TRBD1
TGTGCCAGCAGCGGACAGGGGGCGAACACTGAAGCTTTCTTT
CASSGQGANTEAFF
>TRBJ1-2|TRBV29-1|-|13|-
TGCAGCGCCCCCCAAATAGCAGGGAGCGGCTACACCTTC
CSAPQIAGSGYTF
>TRBJ1-5|TRBV20-1|-|14|TRBD1
TGCAGTGCTAGATCGGACAGGGAGAATCAGCCCCAGCATTTT
CSARSDRENQPQHF
>TRBJ1-2|TRBV19|once|13|-
TGTGCCAGTAGGATGGGGAACGGCGATGGCTACACCTTC
CASRMGNGDGYTF
>TRBJ1-1|TRBV24-1|-|15|-
TGTGCCACCAGTGATGGTACAGGGAGGGACACTGAAGCTTTCTTT
CATSDGTGRDTEAFF
>TRBJ2-5|TRBV24-1|-|14|-
TGTGCCACCAGTGATGAAGGACAGCAAGAGACCCAGTACTTC
CATSDEGQQETQYF
>TRBJ2-3|TRBV2|many|16|TRBD2
TGTGCCAGCAGCGCGGGACTAGCGGGCGGGGGGGATACGCAGTATTTT
CASSAGLAGGGDTQYF
>TRBJ2-7|TRBV7-2|many|15|-
TGTGCCAGCAGCCAAGGACTGCGGCAGACCTACGAGCAGTACTTC
CASSQGLRQTYEQYF
>TRBJ2-5|TRBV2|-|13|-
TGTGCCAGCAGTGTTCGAGATCGGGAGACCCAGTACTTC
CASSVRDRETQYF
>TRBJ1-2|TRBV30|-|13|-
TGTGCCTGGAGTGTTGGGGGGGCGGATGGCTACACCTTC
CAWSVGGADGYTF
>TRBJ2-3|TRBV9|-|15|-
TGTGCCAGCAGCGTAGGGAGCTCGAGCACAGATACGCAGTATTTT
CASSVGSSSTDTQYF
>TRBJ2-3|TRBV15|few|12|-
TGTGCCACCAGCAGAGAAGGAGATACGCAGTATTTT
CATSREGDTQYF
>TRBJ2-1|TRBV24-1|-|16|-
TGTGCCACCAGTGAACGAGGAAAGGGGCTATACAATGAGCAGTTCTTC
CATSERGKGLYNEQFF
>TRBJ2-3|TRBV19|few|14|-
TGTGCCAGTAGTATGCCAAAGAGCACAGATACGCAGTATTTT
CASSMPKSTDTQYF
>TRBJ1-2|TRBV6-5|-|13|-
TGTGCCAGCAGTTACGGGGGATACTATGGCTACACCTTC
CASSYGGYYGYTF
>TRBJ2-6|TRBV29-1|-|17|-
TGCAGCGTTGATAACCCCGGATTGAACTCTGGGGCCAACGTCCTGACTTTC
CSVDNPGLNSGANVLTF
>TRBJ2-7|TRBV20-1|-|14|-
TGCAGTGCTAGTGGGGGGCAGTGGGGGTACGAGCAGTACTTC
CSASGGQWGYEQYF
>TRBJ2-7|TRBV25-1|-|17|TRBD1
TGTGCCAGCAGTGTATCCCTGGGACAGTCGTACTCCTACGAGCAGTACTTC
CASSVSLGQSYSYEQYF
>TRBJ2-7|TRBV27|many|16|-
TGTGCCAGCAGTTTATTGGGCGGGGAGCTCTTCTACGAGCAGTACTTC
CASSLLGGELFYEQYF
>TRBJ1-6|TRBV29-1|-|15|TRBD1
TGCAGCGTAGAGTTGACAGGGGGCTTAAGGTCACCCCTCCACTTT
CSVELTGGLRSPLHF
>TRBJ1-4|TRBV7-8|-|14|-
TGTGCCAGCAGCTTAGGGACAGCTAATGAAAAACTGTTTTTT
CASSLGTANEKLFF
>TRBJ2-7|TRBV20-1|few|15|TRBD1
TGCAGTGCTAGAGGGATAGACAGGGCAACCTACGAGCAGTACTTC
CSARGIDRATYEQYF
>TRBJ1-1|TRBV5-6|many|14|-
TGTGCCAGCAGCTTGGTTCAGGGGCACACTGAAGCTTTCTTT
CASSLVQGHTEAFF
>TRBJ1-2|TRBV2|-|14|-
TGTGCCAGCAGTGAAGCCGCAGGGACCAACGGCTACACCTTC
CASSEAAGTNGYTF
>TRBJ2-5|TRBV10-3|-|14|TRBD1
TGTGCCATCAGTGCCGGCAGGGGGAGAGAGACCCAGTACTTC
CAISAGRGRETQYF
>TRBJ2-7|TRBV7-9|many|14|TRBD1
TGTGCCAGCAGCCCTCCGGGACAGGGTTACGAGCAGTACTTC
CASSPPGQGYEQYF
>TRBJ2-7|TRBV19|-|14|TRBD2
TGTGCCAGTAGTATTGTACTAGCGGGATACGAGCAGTACTTC
CASSIVLAGYEQYF
>TRBJ1-1|TRBV25-1|few|14|-
TGTGCCAGCAGTGAACCCACATCCTCCACTGAAGCTTTCTTT
CASSEPTSSTEAFF
>TRBJ1-5|TRBV20-1|-|16|-
TGCAGTGCTAGACGGGGGACAAGGTGGGGCAATCAGCCCCAGCATTTT
CSARRGTRWGNQPQHF
>TRBJ2-5|TRBV5-1|-|16|TRBD1
TGCGTCAGCAGCTTGTATCCGACAGGGGACCAAGAGACCCAGTACTTC
CVSSLYPTGDQETQYF